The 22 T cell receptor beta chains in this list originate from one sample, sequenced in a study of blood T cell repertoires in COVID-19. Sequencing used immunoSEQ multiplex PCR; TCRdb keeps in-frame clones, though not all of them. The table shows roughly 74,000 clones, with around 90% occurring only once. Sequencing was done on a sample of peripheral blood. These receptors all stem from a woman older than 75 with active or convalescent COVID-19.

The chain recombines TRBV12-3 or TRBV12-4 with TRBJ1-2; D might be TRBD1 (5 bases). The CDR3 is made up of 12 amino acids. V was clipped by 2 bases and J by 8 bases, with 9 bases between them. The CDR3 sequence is CASSLQGVGYTF. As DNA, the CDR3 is TGTGCCAGCAGTTTACAAGGGGTGGGCTACACCTTC.

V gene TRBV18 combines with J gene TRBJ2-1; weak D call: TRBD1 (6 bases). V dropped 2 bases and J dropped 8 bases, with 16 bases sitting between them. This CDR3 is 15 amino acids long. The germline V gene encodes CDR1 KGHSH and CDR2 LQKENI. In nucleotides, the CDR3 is TGTGCCAGCTCACCAGGGGCAGGGGAATGGTATGAGCAGTTCTTC. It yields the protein CASSPGAGEWYEQFF.

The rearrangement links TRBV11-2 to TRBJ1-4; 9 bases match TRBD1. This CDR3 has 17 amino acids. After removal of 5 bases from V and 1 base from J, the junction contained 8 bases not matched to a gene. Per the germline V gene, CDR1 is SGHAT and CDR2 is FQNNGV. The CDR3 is CASSRPTGGVTNEKLFF. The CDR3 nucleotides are TGTGCCAGCAGCCGCCCGACAGGGGGGGTAACTAATGAAAAACTGTTTTTT. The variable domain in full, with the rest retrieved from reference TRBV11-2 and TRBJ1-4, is EAGVAQSPRYKIIEKRQSVAFWCNPISGHATLYWYQQILGQGPKLLIQFQNNGVVDDSQLPKDRFSAERLKGVDSTLKIQPAKLEDSAVYLCASSRPTGGVTNEKLFFGSGTQLSVL.

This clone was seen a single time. This CDR3 is CATRTGTVEQYF. DNA for the CDR3: TGTGCCACCAGGACAGGGACGGTCGAGCAGTACTTC. The rearrangement joins TRBV6-5 to TRBJ2-7; 8 bases agree with TRBD1. Germline V CDR1 and CDR2: MNHEY, SVGAGI. V lost 10 bases, J lost 6 bases, and 8 bases stayed unmatched. There are 12 residues in the CDR3.

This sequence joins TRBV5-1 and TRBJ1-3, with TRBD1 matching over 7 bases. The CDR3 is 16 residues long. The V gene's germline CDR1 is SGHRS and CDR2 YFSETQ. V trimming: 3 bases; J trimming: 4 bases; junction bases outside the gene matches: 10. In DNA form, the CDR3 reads TGCGCCAGCAGCTCTACCCCGACAGGGTACGGAAACACCATATATTTT. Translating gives CASSSTPTGYGNTIYF.

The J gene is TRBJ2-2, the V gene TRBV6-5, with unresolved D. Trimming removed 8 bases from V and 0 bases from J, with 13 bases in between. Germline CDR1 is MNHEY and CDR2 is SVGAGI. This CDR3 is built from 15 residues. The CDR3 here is CASQPMNSNTGELFF. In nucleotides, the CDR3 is TGTGCCAGCCAACCGATGAACTCGAACACCGGGGAGCTGTTTTTT.

CDR3 coding DNA: TGTGCCAGCAGCGTAGCTCCGGGGGTTTCTGGAAACACCATATATTTT. Amino acid sequence: CASSVAPGVSGNTIYF. J is TRBJ1-3 and V is TRBV9; a possible D gene is TRBD1 (5 bases). Trimming removed 0 bases at V and 1 base at J, with 11 bases between. CDR1 and CDR2 (germline): SGDLS, YYNGEE. The CDR3 runs 16 residues. The full variable domain, completed using reference TRBV9 and TRBJ1-3, is DSGVTQTPKHLITATGQRVTLRCSPRSGDLSVYWYQQSLDQGLQFLIQYYNGEERAKGNILERFSAQQFPDLHSELNLSSLELGDSALYFCASSVAPGVSGNTIYFGEGSWLTVV.

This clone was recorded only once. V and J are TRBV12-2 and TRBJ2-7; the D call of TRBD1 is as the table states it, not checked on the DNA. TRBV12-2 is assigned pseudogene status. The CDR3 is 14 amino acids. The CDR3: CASRWSRDRIEQYF. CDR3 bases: TGTGCAAGTCGCTGGTCCCGGGACAGGATCGAGCAGTACTTC.

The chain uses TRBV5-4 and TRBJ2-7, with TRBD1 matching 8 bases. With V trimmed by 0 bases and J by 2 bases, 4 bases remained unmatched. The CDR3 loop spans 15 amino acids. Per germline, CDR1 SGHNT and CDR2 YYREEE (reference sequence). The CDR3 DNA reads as TGTGCCAGCAGCTTGGTTGGACAGGGTCCCTACGAGCAGTACTTC. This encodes CASSLVGQGPYEQYF.

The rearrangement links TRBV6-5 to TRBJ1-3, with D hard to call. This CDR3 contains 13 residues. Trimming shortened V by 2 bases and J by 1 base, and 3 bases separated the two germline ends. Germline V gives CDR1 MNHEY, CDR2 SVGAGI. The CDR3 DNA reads TGTGCCAGCAGTTACGTATCTGGAAACACCATATATTTT. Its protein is CASSYVSGNTIYF.

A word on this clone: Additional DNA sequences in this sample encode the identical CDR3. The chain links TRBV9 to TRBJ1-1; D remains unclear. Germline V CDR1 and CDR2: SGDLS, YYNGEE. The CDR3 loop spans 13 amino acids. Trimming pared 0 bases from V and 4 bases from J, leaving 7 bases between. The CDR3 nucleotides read TGTGCCAGCAGCGTAGGTACAGCCACTGAAGCTTTCTTT. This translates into CASSVGTATEAFF. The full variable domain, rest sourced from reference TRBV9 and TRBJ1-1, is DSGVTQTPKHLITATGQRVTLRCSPRSGDLSVYWYQQSLDQGLQFLIQYYNGEERAKGNILERFSAQQFPDLHSELNLSSLELGDSALYFCASSVGTATEAFFGQGTRLTVV.

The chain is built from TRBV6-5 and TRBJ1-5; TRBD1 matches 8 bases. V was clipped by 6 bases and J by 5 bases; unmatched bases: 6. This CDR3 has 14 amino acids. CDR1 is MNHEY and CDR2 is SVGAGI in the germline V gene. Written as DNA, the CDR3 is TGTGCCAGCAGGCCGAACAGGGGGGATCAGCCCCAGCATTTT. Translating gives CASRPNRGDQPQHF.

This chain's CDR3 is CALTRQVGYGYTF. The CDR3 DNA follows: TGTGCCCTAACCCGACAGGTGGGCTATGGCTACACCTTC. This chain connects TRBV6-1 to TRBJ1-2, with D maybe TRBD1 (6 bases). CDR1 and CDR2 (germline): MNHNS, SASEGT. V was shortened by 11 bases and J by 4 bases, with 17 bases between the two germline ends. The CDR3 extends over 13 amino acids.

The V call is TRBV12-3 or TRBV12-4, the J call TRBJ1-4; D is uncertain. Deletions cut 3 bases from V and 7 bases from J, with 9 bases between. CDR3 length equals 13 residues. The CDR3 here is CASSFRHGEKLFF. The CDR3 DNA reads TGTGCCAGCAGTTTTAGACATGGTGAAAAACTGTTTTTT.

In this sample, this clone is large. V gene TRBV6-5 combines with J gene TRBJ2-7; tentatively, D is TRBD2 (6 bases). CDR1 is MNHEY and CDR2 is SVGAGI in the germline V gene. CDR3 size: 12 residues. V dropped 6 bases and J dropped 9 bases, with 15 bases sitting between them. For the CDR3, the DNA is TGTGCCAGCAGCCCAGGAGGGCATGGGCAGTACTTC. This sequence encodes CASSPGGHGQYF.

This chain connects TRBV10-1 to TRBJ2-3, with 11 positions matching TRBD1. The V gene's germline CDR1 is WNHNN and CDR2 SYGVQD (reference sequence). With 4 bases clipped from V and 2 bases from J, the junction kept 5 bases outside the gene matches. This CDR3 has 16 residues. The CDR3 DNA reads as TGCGCCAGCAGTGGTGGACAGGGGGCCATCACAGATACGCAGTATTTT. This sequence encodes CASSGGQGAITDTQYF.

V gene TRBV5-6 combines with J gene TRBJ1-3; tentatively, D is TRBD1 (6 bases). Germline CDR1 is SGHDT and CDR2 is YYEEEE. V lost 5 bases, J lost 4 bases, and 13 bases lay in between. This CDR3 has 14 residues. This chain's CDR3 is CASRTWGHGNTIYF. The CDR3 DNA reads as TGTGCCAGCAGGACTTGGGGGCACGGAAACACCATATATTTT. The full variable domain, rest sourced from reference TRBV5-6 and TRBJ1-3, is DAGVTQSPTHLIKTRGQQVTLRCSPKSGHDTVSWYQQALGQGPQFIFQYYEEEERQRGNFPDRFSGHQFPNYSSELNVNALLLGDSALYLCASRTWGHGNTIYFGEGSWLTVV.

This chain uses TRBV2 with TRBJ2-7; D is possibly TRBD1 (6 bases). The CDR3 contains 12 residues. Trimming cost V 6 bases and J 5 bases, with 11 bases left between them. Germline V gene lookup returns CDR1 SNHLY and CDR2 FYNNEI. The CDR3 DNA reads TGTGCCAGCAGGGACAGTTGGGACGAGCAGTACTTC. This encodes CASRDSWDEQYF.

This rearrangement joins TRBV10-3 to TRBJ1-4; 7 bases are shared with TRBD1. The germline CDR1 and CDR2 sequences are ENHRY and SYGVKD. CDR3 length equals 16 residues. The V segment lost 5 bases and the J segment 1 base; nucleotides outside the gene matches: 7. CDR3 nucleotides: TGTGCCATCAGTCGACAGGGTGCAGGAACTAATGAAAAACTGTTTTTT. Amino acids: CAISRQGAGTNEKLFF.

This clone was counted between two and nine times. CDR3 protein: CASSVDGTNTDTQYF. In DNA form, the CDR3 reads TGTGCCAGCAGCGTAGATGGGACTAACACAGATACGCAGTATTTT. The rearrangement joins TRBV9 to TRBJ2-3; 7 bases map to TRBD2. CDR1 and CDR2 (germline): SGDLS, YYNGEE. Losses at the gene ends were 0 bases for V and 2 bases for J; bases not matched to a gene: 3. The CDR3 is made up of 15 amino acids.

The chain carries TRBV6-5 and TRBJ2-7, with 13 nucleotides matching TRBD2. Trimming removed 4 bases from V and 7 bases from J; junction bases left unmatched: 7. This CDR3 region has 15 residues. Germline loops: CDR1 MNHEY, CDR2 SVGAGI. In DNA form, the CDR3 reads TGTGCCAGCAGTTCCCGACTAGCGGGAGGTGGGGAGCAGTACTTC. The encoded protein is CASSSRLAGGGEQYF.

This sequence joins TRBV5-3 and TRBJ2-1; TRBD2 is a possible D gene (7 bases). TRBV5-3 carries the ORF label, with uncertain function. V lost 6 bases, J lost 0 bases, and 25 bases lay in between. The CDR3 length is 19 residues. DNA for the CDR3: TGTGCCAGAACCTCGGAGGGGGGGCGTCCCTCCAACTCCTACAATGAGCAGTTCTTC. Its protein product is CARTSEGGRPSNSYNEQFF.